One and the same sample provided the 7 T cell receptor beta chains below, sequenced in a study of CD8+ T cells in alopecia areata. RNA was extracted and reverse transcribed into cDNA as the sequencing template. Repertoires were generated with immunoSEQ multiplex PCR, while TCRdb's copy carries only in-frame clones and drops some. Seen here are some 200,000 clones, around 50% observed once, and the top ten hold 14% to 15%. The starting material was CD4+ T cells sorted from blood, obtained at week 0. The receptors come from a human donor with alopecia areata.

This clone has just a few counts. V usage is TRBV5-6 and J usage is TRBJ2-7; D unresolved. V was trimmed by 1 base and J by 2 bases, leaving 10 bases between them. Germline CDR1 reads SGHDT; CDR2 reads YYEEEE. CDR3 length equals 14 residues. The DNA of the CDR3 is TGTGCCAGCAGCTTGAGGGCAAGCACCTACGAGCAGTACTTC. It is translated as CASSLRASTYEQYF.

The rearrangement joins TRBV29-1 to TRBJ1-5; a weak D match, TRBD1 (6 bases). CDR3 length: 15 residues. Germline CDR1 SQVTM, CDR2 ANQGSEA. The CDR3 nucleotides are TGCAAGGGGACCGACAGGCCACCCAGTAATCAGCCCCAGCATTTT. Translation: CKGTDRPPSNQPQHF.

The chain employs TRBV5-1 and TRBJ2-5; 9 nucleotides agree with TRBD1. Trimming cost V 6 bases and J 4 bases; bases outside gene matches: 7. Germline V gene data show CDR1 as SGHRS and CDR2 as YFSETQ. This CDR3 is built from 14 residues. The DNA of the CDR3 is TGCGCCAGCATAAAAACAGGGGGCGGAGAGACCCAGTACTTC. Translating gives CASIKTGGGETQYF.

The chain couples TRBV6-5 to TRBJ2-7; possible D gene TRBD1, 5 bases. With 0 bases removed from V and 7 bases from J, the gap between germline ends came to 13 bases. The germline V gene has CDR1 MNHEY and CDR2 SVGAGI. CDR3 length: 14 residues. This CDR3 is CASSYSIRGWEQYF. Here the CDR3 DNA reads TGTGCCAGCAGTTACTCAATAAGGGGCTGGGAGCAGTACTTC.

The chain couples TRBV29-1 to TRBJ2-2; 7 bases map to TRBD1. V lost 6 bases, J lost 0 bases, and 4 bases stayed unmatched. This CDR3 is built from 14 residues. Germline-derived CDR1 and CDR2 are SQVTM and ANQGSEA. In DNA, the CDR3 is TGCAGCGTCGTCGGGACAGCGAACACCGGGGAGCTGTTTTTT. This codes for CSVVGTANTGELFF.

V is TRBV30 and J is TRBJ2-2; 11 positions agree with TRBD1. The CDR3 length is 16 residues. CDR1 is GTSNPN, CDR2 SVGIG, per germline (reference sequence). V lost 1 base, J lost 4 bases, and 5 bases stayed unmatched. DNA for the CDR3: TGTGCCTGGAGTGCCCCCGGGACAGGGGGCACCGGGGAGCTGTTTTTT. Translating gives CAWSAPGTGGTGELFF. Filled out from reference TRBV30 and TRBJ2-2, the complete variable domain reads SQTIHQWPATLVQPVGSPLSLECTVEGTSNPNLYWYRQAAGRGLQLLFYSVGIGQISSEVPQNLSASRPQDRQFILSSKKLLLSDSGFYLCAWSAPGTGGTGELFFGEGSRLTVL.

The chain couples TRBV6-6 to TRBJ2-5; maybe TRBD1 (7 bases). This CDR3 is 15 amino acids long. Trimming took 2 bases from V and 2 from J, leaving 12 bases between them. Per germline, CDR1 MNHNY and CDR2 SVGAGI (reference sequence). In DNA form, the CDR3 reads TGTGCCAGCAGTTACAAGTCAGGGGGGCAAGAGACCCAGTACTTC. This sequence encodes CASSYKSGGQETQYF.